Listed below are T cell receptor beta chains from one sample, sequenced in a study of blood T cell repertoires in COVID-19. Clones were read by immunoSEQ multiplex PCR, and TCRdb kept only the in-frame ones, dropping some. Of roughly 190,000 clones in the sample, around 80% were seen once. Sample: peripheral blood. These receptors were collected from a man aged 30 to 39 with active or convalescent COVID-19. CDR3s include the opening cysteine and the closing phenylalanine or tryptophan. A D gene is named only where the DNA matches it firmly. Clone size is shown for a subset of rows, as once, few, many or a class of expanded clone.

TRBJ1-5 TRBD1 TRBV6-5 NA TGTGCCAGCAGGGCGCTTCAGGGGGCGAGACAGCCCCAGCATTTT CASRALQGARQPQHF
TRBJ2-3 TRBD2 TRBV11-2 many TGTGCCAGCAGCTTACTTTCGGCGGGGGGGTGGTCAGATACGCAGTATTTT CASSLLSAGGWSDTQYF
TRBJ1-1 TRBD1 TRBV5-1 NA TGCGCCAGCAGCACGGGACAGGGAGGTACTGAAGCTTTCTTT CASSTGQGGTEAFF
TRBJ1-1 TRBD1 TRBV7-6 NA TGTGCCAGCAGCTTACTCCAGGGGGGGAACACTGAAGCTTTCTTT CASSLLQGGNTEAFF
TRBJ2-2 TRBD1 TRBV24-1 NA TGTGCCACCAGTGACCCGGGACAGGGTCTCGGGGAGCTGTTTTTT CATSDPGQGLGELFF
TRBJ2-1 TRBD2 TRBV25-1 NA TGTGCCAGCAGTGCCATAGCGGGGGAGAGCTCCTACAATGAGCAGTTCTTC CASSAIAGESSYNEQFF
TRBJ1-1 NA TRBV6-5 once TGTGCCAGCAGTTACGAGCGGTTTATGAACACTGAAGCTTTCTTT CASSYERFMNTEAFF
TRBJ2-3 TRBD2 TRBV6-4 NA TGTGCCAGCAGCGCCAGCGGGGGCACAGATACGCAGTATTTT CASSASGGTDTQYF
TRBJ2-1 TRBD2 TRBV30 NA TGTGCCTGGAATGAGCCGGGGGGTCCATACAATGAGCAGTTCTTC CAWNEPGGPYNEQFF
TRBJ1-3 TRBD1 TRBV30 once TGTGCCTGGAGTTTTAACAGGGGGCTCGGAAACACCATATATTTT CAWSFNRGLGNTIYF
TRBJ1-1 TRBD1 TRBV7-9 NA TGTGCCAGCAGCTTAGACCGGGACAGGGCTGCTTTCTTT CASSLDRDRAAFF
TRBJ2-2 NA TRBV3-1/TRBV3-2 NA TGTGCCAGCAGCCAAGGATCAGGGGGGCAGAACGGGGAGCTGTTTTTT CASSQGSGGQNGELFF
TRBJ1-4 NA TRBV5-4 NA TGTGCCAGCAGCCACGACTCTGAAAAACTGTTTTTT CASSHDSEKLFF
TRBJ2-7 NA TRBV7-2 NA TGTGCCAGCAGCCCGGGCGACAGGAACTACGAGCAGTACTTC CASSPGDRNYEQYF
TRBJ1-1 NA TRBV18 NA TGTGCCAGCTCGTACAACGGAGGGAGCAACACTGAAGCTTTCTTT CASSYNGGSNTEAFF
TRBJ1-1 NA TRBV28 NA TGTGCCAGCAGTTTATCAGAGAACACTGAAGCTTTCTTT CASSLSENTEAFF
TRBJ2-2 NA TRBV2 once TGTGCCAGCAGTCCACGGACTCTTACCGGGGAGCTGTTTTTT CASSPRTLTGELFF
TRBJ1-2 TRBD1 TRBV7-9 NA TGTGCCAGCCGCCCCGGACAGGGAGAGTATGGCTACACCTTC CASRPGQGEYGYTF
TRBJ1-5 NA TRBV30 NA TGTGCCTGGAGTGTACTGTCAGGCTATAGCAATCAGCCCCAGCATTTT CAWSVLSGYSNQPQHF
TRBJ1-2 TRBD1 TRBV5-1 NA TGCGCCAGCAGCTTGGCCGGGGGGACAGGGCACTCTAACTATGGCTACACCTTC CASSLAGGTGHSNYGYTF
TRBJ2-3 TRBD2 TRBV7-2 NA TGTGCCAGCAGCTTATTTGGCGCGGGAGACATCACAGATACGCAGTATTTT CASSLFGAGDITDTQYF
TRBJ1-3 NA TRBV10-3 NA TGTGCCATCAGCGACTTAGCTGGAAACACCATATATTTT CAISDLAGNTIYF
TRBJ1-1 TRBD1 TRBV12-5 NA TGTGCTAGTGGCCACAAACCGGGGACAGGGTATCGGGACACTGAAGCTTTCTTT CASGHKPGTGYRDTEAFF
TRBJ1-5 NA TRBV10-2 NA TGCGCCACCGGCGGGCAGGGCAATCAGCCCCAGCATTTT CATGGQGNQPQHF
TRBJ2-1 NA TRBV27 NA TGTGCCAGCAGTTTAGCGGACTCCTACAATGAGCAGTTCTTC CASSLADSYNEQFF
TRBJ1-2 TRBD1 TRBV27 NA TGTGCCAGCAGGCGCTCGACAGGGAGAGGCGATGGCTACACCTTC CASRRSTGRGDGYTF